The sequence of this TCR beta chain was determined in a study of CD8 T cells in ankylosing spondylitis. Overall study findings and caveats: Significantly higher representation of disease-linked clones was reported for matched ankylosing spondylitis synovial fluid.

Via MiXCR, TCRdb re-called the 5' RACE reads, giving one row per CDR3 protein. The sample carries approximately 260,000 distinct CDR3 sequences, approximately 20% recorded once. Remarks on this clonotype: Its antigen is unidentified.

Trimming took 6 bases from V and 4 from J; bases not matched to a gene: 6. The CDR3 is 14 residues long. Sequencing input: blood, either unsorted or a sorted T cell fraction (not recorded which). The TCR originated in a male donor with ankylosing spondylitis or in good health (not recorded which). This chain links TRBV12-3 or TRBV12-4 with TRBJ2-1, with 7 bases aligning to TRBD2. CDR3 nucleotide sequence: TGTGCCAGCAGCCCTAGCGGTACATACAATGAGCAGTTCTTC. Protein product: CASSPSGTYNEQFF.